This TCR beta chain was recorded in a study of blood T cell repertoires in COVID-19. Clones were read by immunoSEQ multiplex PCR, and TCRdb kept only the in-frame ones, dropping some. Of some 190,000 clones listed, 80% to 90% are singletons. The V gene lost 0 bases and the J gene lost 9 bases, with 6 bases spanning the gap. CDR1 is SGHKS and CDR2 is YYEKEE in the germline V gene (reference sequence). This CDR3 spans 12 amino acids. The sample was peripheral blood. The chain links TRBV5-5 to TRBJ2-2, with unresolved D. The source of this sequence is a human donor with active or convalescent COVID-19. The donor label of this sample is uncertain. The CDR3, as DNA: TGTGCCAGCAGCTTGGGGTCTAGGGAGCTGTTTTTT. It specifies CASSLGSRELFF.